What follows describes a single T cell receptor (beta chain). This record belongs to a study of blood T cell repertoires in COVID-19. Sequencing was performed with immunoSEQ multiplex PCR; in TCRdb, only in-frame clones are kept and a portion is missing. The repertoire includes some 320,000 clones, around 85% of them detected once, and roughly 7% sits in the top ten. Material: peripheral blood. This TCR derives from a human donor in a cohort sampled during active COVID-19.

CDR3 bases: TGCGCCAGCAGCTCAGGGGTGACCCAGTACTTC. It specifies CASSSGVTQYF. The rearrangement links TRBV5-1 to TRBJ2-5, with D maybe TRBD1 (6 bases). From germline, CDR1 is SGHRS and CDR2 YFSETQ. The length of the CDR3 is 11 residues. V lost 3 bases and J lost 7, with 7 bases in between.